This T cell receptor (beta chain) came from a study of T cells in women clearing cervical HPV infection. Study background: HLA type could not be excluded as a confounder.

Some clones are missing from TCRdb's copy, which holds only in-frame ones; the method was immunoSEQ multiplex PCR. This repertoire includes tens of thousands of clones. Of note for this clone: The read stops 3 residues short of the end of the CDR3; the missing end is completed from the germline J gene.

The CDR3 has 13 residues. V was clipped by 6 bases and J by 5 bases; unmatched bases: 6. Looked up from germline, CDR1 is MNHEY and CDR2 is SVGEGT. V and J are TRBV6-2 or TRBV6-3 and TRBJ2-7, with 8 nucleotides matching TRBD2. The sequence was obtained from a woman between 18 and 70 years old with a cervical HPV16 infection that either progressed to CIN3+ or cleared (not recorded which). Material for sequencing was blood buffy coat. This chain's CDR3 is CASRVAGGHEQYF. CDR3 bases read: TGTGCCAGCAGAGTTGCGGGGGGTCACGAG.